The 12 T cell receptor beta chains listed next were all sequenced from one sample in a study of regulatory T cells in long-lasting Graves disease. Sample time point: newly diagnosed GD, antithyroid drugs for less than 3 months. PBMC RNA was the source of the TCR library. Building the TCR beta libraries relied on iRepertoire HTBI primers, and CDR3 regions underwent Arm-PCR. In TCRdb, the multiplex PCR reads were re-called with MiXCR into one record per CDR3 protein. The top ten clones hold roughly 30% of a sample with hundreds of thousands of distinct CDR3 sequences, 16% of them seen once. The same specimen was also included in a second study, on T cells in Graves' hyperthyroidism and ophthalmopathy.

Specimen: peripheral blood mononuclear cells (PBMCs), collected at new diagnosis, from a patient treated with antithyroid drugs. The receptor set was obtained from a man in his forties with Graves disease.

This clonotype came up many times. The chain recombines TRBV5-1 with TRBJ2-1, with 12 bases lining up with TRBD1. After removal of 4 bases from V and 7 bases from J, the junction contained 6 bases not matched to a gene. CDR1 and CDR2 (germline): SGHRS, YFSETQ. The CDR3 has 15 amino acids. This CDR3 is CASSLAGQGANEQFF. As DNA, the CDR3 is TGCGCCAGCAGCCTGGCGGGACAGGGGGCGAATGAGCAGTTCTTC.

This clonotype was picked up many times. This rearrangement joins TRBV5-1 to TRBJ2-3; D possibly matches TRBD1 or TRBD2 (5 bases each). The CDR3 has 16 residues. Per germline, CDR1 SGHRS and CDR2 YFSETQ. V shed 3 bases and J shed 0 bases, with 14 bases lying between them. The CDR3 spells CASSWTLRGSTDTQYF. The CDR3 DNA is TGCGCCAGCAGCTGGACCTTGAGGGGAAGCACAGATACGCAGTATTTT.

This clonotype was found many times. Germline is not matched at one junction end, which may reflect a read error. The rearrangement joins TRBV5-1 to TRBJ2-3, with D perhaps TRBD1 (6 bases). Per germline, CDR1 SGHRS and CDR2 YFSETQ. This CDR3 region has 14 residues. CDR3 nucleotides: TGTGCCAGCAGCTTTGACAGGTTAACAGATACGCAGTATTTT. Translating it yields CASSFDRLTDTQYF.

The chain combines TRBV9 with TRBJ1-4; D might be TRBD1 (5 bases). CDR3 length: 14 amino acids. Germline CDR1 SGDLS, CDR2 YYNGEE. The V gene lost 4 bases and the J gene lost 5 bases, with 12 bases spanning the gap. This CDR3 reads CASSRDGLNEKLFF. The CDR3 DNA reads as TGTGCCAGCAGCAGGGACGGACTGAATGAAAAACTGTTTTTT. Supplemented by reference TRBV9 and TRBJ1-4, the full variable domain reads DSGVTQTPKHLITATGQRVTLRCSPRSGDLSVYWYQQSLDQGLQFLIQYYNGEERAKGNILERFSAQQFPDLHSELNLSSLELGDSALYFCASSRDGLNEKLFFGSGTQLSVL.

As DNA, the CDR3 is TGTGCCACCAGTGATTTTAGAGGAGGAGAGACCCAGTACTTC. Translation gives CATSDFRGGETQYF. The rearrangement links TRBV24-1 to TRBJ2-5; tentative D call: TRBD2 (5 bases). Deletions cut 1 base from V and 4 bases from J, with 9 bases between. The CDR3 is 14 amino acids. CDR1 and CDR2 (germline): KGHDR, SFDVKD.

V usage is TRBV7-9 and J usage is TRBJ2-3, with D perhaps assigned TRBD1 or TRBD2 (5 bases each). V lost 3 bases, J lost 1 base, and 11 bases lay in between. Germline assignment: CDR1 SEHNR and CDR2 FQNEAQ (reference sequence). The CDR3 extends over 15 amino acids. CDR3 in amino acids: CASSFEGRGTDTQYF. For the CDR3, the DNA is TGTGCCAGCAGCTTTGAGGGCAGGGGCACAGATACGCAGTATTTT. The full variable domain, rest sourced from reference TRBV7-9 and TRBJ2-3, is DTGVSQNPRHKITKRGQNVTFRCDPISEHNRLYWYRQTLGQGPEFLTYFQNEAQLEKSRLLSDRFSAERPKGSFSTLEIQRTEQGDSAMYLCASSFEGRGTDTQYFGPGTRLTVL.

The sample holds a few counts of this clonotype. CDR3 sequence (DNA): TGTGCCAGCAGCTTGGAAGTTCATCGCACAGATACGCAGTATTTT. The encoded protein is CASSLEVHRTDTQYF. This sequence joins TRBV5-4 and TRBJ2-3; no clear D gene. Trimming removed 0 bases from V and 1 base from J, with 9 bases in between. Germline-derived CDR1 and CDR2 are SGHNT and YYREEE (reference sequence). The CDR3 extends over 15 amino acids.

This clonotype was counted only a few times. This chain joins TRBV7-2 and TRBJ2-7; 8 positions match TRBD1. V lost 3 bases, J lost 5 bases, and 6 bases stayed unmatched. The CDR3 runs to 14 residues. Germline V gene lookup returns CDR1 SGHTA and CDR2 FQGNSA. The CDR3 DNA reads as TGTGCCAGCAGCTTCCGACAGGGGACCAACGAGCAGTACTTC. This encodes CASSFRQGTNEQYF.

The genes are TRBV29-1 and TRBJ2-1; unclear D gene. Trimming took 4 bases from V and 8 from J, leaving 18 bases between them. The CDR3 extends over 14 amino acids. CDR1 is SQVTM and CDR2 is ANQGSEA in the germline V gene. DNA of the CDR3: TGCAGCGTTGTAAAGACCCGGTCTGGGTATGAGCAGTTCTTC. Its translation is CSVVKTRSGYEQFF.

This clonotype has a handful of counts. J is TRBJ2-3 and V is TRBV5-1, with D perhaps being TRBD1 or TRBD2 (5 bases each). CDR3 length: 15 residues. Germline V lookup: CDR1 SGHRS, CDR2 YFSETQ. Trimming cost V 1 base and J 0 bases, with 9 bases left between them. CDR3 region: CASSLRGFSTDTQYF. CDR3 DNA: TGCGCCAGCAGCTTGCGGGGCTTTAGCACAGATACGCAGTATTTT. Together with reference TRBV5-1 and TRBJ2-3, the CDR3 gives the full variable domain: KAGVTQTPRYLIKTRGQQVTLSCSPISGHRSVSWYQQTPGQGLQFLFEYFSETQRNKGNFPGRFSGRQFSNSRSEMNVSTLELGDSALYLCASSLRGFSTDTQYFGPGTRLTVL.

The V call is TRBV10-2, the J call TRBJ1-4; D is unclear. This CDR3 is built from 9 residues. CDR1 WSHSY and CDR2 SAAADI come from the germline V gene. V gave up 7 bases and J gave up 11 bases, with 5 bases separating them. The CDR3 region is CASIGKLFF. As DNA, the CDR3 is TGCGCCAGCATAGGCAAACTGTTTTTT.

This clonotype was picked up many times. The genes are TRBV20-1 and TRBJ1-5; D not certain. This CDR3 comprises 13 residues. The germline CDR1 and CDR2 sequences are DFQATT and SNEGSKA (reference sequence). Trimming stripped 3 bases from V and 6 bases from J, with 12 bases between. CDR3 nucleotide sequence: TGCAGTGCTAGGAGGTATAGAACTCAGCCCCAGCATTTT. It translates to CSARRYRTQPQHF.